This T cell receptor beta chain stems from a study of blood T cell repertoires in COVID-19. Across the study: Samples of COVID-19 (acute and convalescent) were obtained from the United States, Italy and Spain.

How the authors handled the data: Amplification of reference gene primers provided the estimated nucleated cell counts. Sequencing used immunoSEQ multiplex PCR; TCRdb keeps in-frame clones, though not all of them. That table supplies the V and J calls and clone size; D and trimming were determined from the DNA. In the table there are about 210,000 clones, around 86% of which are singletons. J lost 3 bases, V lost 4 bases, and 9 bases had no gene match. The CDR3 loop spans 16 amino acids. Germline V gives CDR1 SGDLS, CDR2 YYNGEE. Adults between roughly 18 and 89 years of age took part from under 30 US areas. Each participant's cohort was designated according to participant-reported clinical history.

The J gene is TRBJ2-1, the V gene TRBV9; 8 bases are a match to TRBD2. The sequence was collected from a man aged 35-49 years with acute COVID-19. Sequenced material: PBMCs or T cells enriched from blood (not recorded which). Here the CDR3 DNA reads TGTGCCAGCAGCACGAGAGGTACTAGCGGCTACAATGAGCAGTTCTTC. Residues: CASSTRGTSGYNEQFF.